Following are 8 T cell receptor beta chains from one sample sequenced in a study of T cells in Graves' hyperthyroidism and ophthalmopathy. RNA transcripts provided the source from which TCR beta CDR3 regions were amplified. A first-round RT-PCR of the TCR CDR3 used the HTBI primer set. A single record per CDR3 protein comes from TCRdb applying MiXCR to the multiplex PCR reads. The data show hundreds of thousands of distinct CDR3 sequences, around 15% seen once. Source material: blood. These receptors were taken from a woman between 18 and 30 years old with Graves' hyperthyroidism.

This clonotype was counted many times. V is TRBV28 and J is TRBJ1-6, with D uncertain. V gave up 4 bases and J gave up 4 bases, with 5 bases separating them. Per germline, CDR1 MDHEN and CDR2 SYDVKM. This CDR3 contains 13 residues. This CDR3 reads CASSWRYNSPLHF. For the CDR3, the DNA is TGTGCCAGCAGTTGGCGGTATAATTCACCCCTCCACTTT.

This clonotype was found many times. In DNA, the CDR3 is TGTGCCAGCAACACGGACGGCGGGGGGCCCGAGCAGTACTTC. This codes for CASNTDGGGPEQYF. V gene TRBV12-3 or TRBV12-4 combines with J gene TRBJ2-7; 8 bases line up with TRBD2. V trimming: 7 bases; J trimming: 6 bases; junction bases outside the gene matches: 11. The CDR3 is 14 amino acids.

The sample holds a few counts of this clonotype. This chain joins TRBV27 and TRBJ2-5; D tentatively fits TRBD1 or TRBD2 (5 bases each). Trimming stripped 10 bases from V and 1 base from J, with 16 bases between. This CDR3 has 14 residues. The germline V gene has CDR1 MNHEY and CDR2 SMNVEV (reference sequence). This chain's CDR3 is CATSRFGGQETQYF. DNA for the CDR3: TGTGCCACTTCCAGGTTTGGGGGCCAAGAGACCCAGTACTTC.

The CDR3 DNA follows: TGTGCCAGCAGTTACCCCGGACAGGGGGTCTACGAGCAGTACTTC. Translating it yields CASSYPGQGVYEQYF. The rearrangement joins TRBV6-6 to TRBJ2-7; 10 nucleotides agree with TRBD1. The CDR3 runs 15 residues. Losses at the gene ends were 2 bases for V and 3 bases for J; bases not matched to a gene: 4. Germline-derived CDR1 and CDR2 are MNHNY and SVGAGI (reference sequence).

The chain is built from TRBV10-3 and TRBJ1-5; 8 nucleotides match TRBD1. The CDR3 extends over 15 amino acids. J lost 4 bases, V lost 6 bases, and 8 bases had no gene match. Germline V gives CDR1 ENHRY, CDR2 SYGVKD. CDR3 coding DNA: TGTGCCATCAGCGACAGGGGACTGGGAAATCAGCCCCAGCATTTT. As protein: CAISDRGLGNQPQHF.

This clonotype was detected many times. The V call is TRBV7-9, the J call TRBJ2-1; TRBD2 matches at 14 bases. CDR3 size: 15 residues. Germline CDR1 SEHNR, CDR2 FQNEAQ (reference sequence). Losses at the gene ends were 3 bases for V and 10 bases for J; bases not matched to a gene: 5. CDR3 region: CASSLTSGRASEQFF. The CDR3 coding sequence is TGTGCCAGCAGCTTGACTAGCGGGAGGGCCAGCGAGCAGTTCTTC.

This clonotype was found many times. The V call is TRBV4-3, the J call TRBJ1-2; D not certain. This CDR3 spans 13 amino acids. V gave up 4 bases and J gave up 6 bases, with 12 bases separating them. The V gene's germline CDR1 is LGHNA and CDR2 YSLEER. CDR3 amino acids: CASSPAGGNGYTF. The CDR3 bases are TGCGCCAGCAGCCCCGCAGGAGGGAATGGCTACACCTTC.

This clonotype was picked up a small number of times. This chain links TRBV20-1 with TRBJ2-1; TRBD2 agrees at 9 bases. Germline V lookup: CDR1 DFQATT, CDR2 SNEGSKA (reference sequence). There are 13 residues in the CDR3. The junction had 4 bases not matched to a gene; V was cut back by 3 bases and J by 7 bases. This CDR3 is CSASGTSSNEQFF. The CDR3 nucleotides are TGCAGTGCTAGTGGGACTAGCTCGAATGAGCAGTTCTTC.